The subject of this entry is one TCR beta chain. As yet, its antigen is unknown. The data were obtained in a study of T cell responses to AZD1222 COVID-19 vaccine. Germline assignment: CDR1 MNHEY and CDR2 SVGAGI. The V end was cut by 6 bases, the J end by 0 bases, with 11 bases between. There are 14 residues in the CDR3. TCRdb's table, derived via immunoSEQ multiplex PCR, lists solely in-frame clones and lacks some. Of 120,000 or so clones in the sample, 84% were seen once. Points from the study as a whole: Spike-specific TCR depth and breadth grew after two AZD1222 doses. Clonal diversity was possibly underestimated; the donors were predominantly white British and more often female. Only six or seven AZD1222 recipients were seropositive at baseline. Nearly half of spike-specific TCRs reportedly target variant regions that are unmutated in the B.1.351 and B.1.1.7 variants.

The TCR was taken from an adult who received the AZD1222 COVID-19 vaccine. This material consisted of peripheral blood, taken 28 days after the second AZD1222 dose. The genes are TRBV6-5 and TRBJ2-5, with D possibly matching TRBD1 (6 bases). In nucleotides, the CDR3 is TGTGCCAGCAGCCAAGGACAGTACCAAGAGACCCAGTACTTC. The encoded protein is CASSQGQYQETQYF.